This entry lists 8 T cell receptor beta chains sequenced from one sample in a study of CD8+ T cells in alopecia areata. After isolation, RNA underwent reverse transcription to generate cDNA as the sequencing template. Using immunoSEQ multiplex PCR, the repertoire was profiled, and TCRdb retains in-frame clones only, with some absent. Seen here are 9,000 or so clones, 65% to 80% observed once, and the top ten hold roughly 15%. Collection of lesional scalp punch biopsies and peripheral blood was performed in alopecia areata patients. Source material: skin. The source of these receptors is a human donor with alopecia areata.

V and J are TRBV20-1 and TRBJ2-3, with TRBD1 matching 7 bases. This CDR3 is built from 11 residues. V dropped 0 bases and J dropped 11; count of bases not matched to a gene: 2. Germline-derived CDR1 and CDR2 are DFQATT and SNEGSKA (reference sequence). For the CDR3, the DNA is TGCAGTGCTAGAGATAACAGGGGGCAGTATTTT. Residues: CSARDNRGQYF.

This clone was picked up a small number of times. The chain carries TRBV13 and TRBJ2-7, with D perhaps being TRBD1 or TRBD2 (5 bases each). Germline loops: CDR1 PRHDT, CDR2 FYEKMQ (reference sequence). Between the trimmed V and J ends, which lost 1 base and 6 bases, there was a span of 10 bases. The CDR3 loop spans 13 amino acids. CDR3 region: CASSLVGVIEQYF. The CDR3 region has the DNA TGTGCCAGCAGCTTAGTGGGGGTGATCGAGCAGTACTTC.

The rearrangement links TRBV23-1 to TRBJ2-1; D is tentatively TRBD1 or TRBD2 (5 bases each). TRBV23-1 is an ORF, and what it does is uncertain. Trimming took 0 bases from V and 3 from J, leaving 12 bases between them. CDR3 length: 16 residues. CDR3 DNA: TGCGCCAGCAGTCAATCCTCGGGGCAAATCTACAATGAGCAGTTCTTC. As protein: CASSQSSGQIYNEQFF.

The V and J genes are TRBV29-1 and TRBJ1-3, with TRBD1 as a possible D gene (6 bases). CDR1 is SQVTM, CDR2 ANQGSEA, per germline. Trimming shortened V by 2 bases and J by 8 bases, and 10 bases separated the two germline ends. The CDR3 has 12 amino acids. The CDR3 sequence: CSVETPGDTIYF. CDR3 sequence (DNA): TGCAGCGTTGAAACCCCAGGGGACACCATATATTTT.

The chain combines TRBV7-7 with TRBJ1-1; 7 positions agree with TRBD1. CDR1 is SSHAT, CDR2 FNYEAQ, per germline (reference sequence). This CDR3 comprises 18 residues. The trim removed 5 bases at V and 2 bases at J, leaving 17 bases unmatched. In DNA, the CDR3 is TGTGCCAGCAGCCCCACGGGACAGAAACTCAATATCAACACTGAAGCTTTCTTT. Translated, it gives CASSPTGQKLNINTEAFF.

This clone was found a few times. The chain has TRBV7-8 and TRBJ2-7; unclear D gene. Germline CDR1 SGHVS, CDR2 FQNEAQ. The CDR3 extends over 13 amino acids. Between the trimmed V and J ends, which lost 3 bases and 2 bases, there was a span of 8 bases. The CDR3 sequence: CASSLGATYEQYF. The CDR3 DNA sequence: TGTGCCAGCAGCTTGGGTGCCACCTACGAGCAGTACTTC.

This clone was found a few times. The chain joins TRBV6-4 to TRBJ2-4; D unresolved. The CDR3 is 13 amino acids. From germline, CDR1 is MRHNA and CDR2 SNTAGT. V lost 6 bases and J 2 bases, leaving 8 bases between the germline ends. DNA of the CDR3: TGTGCCAGCAGAGAAGGGACCAAAAACATTCAGTACTTC. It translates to CASREGTKNIQYF.

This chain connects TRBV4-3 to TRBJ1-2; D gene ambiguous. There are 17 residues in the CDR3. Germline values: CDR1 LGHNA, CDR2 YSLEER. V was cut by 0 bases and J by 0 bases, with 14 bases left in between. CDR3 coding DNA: TGCGCCAGCAGCCAAGATCGCGAGACACGGGCTAACTATGGCTACACCTTC. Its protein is CASSQDRETRANYGYTF.